Following are 21 T cell receptor beta chains from one sample sequenced in a study of control samples from healthy donors and cancer patients. Measured with immunoSEQ multiplex PCR; TCRdb has only the in-frame clones, and not every one. Of 400,000 to 500,000 clones listed, around nine tenths are singletons. Sequencing was carried out using PBMCs. These receptors originate from a middle-aged man with head and neck cancer.

This chain joins TRBV15 and TRBJ2-5, with 11 bases aligning to TRBD2. Trimming removed 4 bases from V and 1 base from J; junction bases left unmatched: 8. CDR1 and CDR2 from the germline V gene are LNHNV and YYDKDF (reference sequence). This CDR3 region has 17 residues. This CDR3 reads CATSTGLTSGVQETQYF. CDR3 sequence (DNA): TGTGCCACCAGCACTGGACTGACTAGCGGGGTCCAAGAGACCCAGTACTTC.

V and J are TRBV5-6 and TRBJ1-1; 7 positions match TRBD1. This CDR3 is 14 amino acids long. V gave up 0 bases and J gave up 4 bases; unmatched junction bases: 3. Per the germline V gene, CDR1 is SGHDT and CDR2 is YYEEEE. In DNA form, the CDR3 reads TGTGCCAGCAGCTTGGTGTCAGGGGGCACTGAAGCTTTCTTT. Its translation: CASSLVSGGTEAFF.

The genes are TRBV7-9 and TRBJ2-5; D is unresolved. CDR3 length equals 12 residues. V lost 8 bases and J lost 0, with 7 bases in between. Germline V lookup: CDR1 SEHNR, CDR2 FQNEAQ (reference sequence). CDR3 nucleotides: TGTGCCAGCGTGACGTACCAAGAGACCCAGTACTTC. It is translated as CASVTYQETQYF.

The chain employs TRBV28 and TRBJ2-7, with 12 bases lining up with TRBD2. The CDR3 sequence is 16 residues long. Trimming removed 6 bases from V and 2 bases from J; junction bases left unmatched: 8. Germline V CDR1 and CDR2: MDHEN, SYDVKM. The CDR3 DNA follows: TGTGCCAGCAGGGTGACTAGCGGGAGCGTCCCCTACGAGCAGTACTTC. Its protein product is CASRVTSGSVPYEQYF. Variable domain in full (rest from reference TRBV28 and TRBJ2-7): DVKVTQSSRYLVKRTGEKVFLECVQDMDHENMFWYRQDPGLGLRLIYFSYDVKMKEKGDIPEGYSVSREKKERFSLILESASTNQTSMYLCASRVTSGSVPYEQYFGPGTRLTVT.

The chain couples TRBV4-1 to TRBJ2-3; TRBD1 might be the D (6 bases). The CDR3 has 15 residues. V was clipped by 10 bases and J by 1 base, with 18 bases between them. In germline, CDR1 is MGHRA, CDR2 YSYEKL. The CDR3 nucleotides read TGCGCCACCTCCCTCCAGGGGAGCCGCACAGATACGCAGTATTTT. Translated, it gives CATSLQGSRTDTQYF.

This clone was detected once. CDR3 nucleotide sequence: TGTGCCAGCTCTGAGCGGCGTACTCGCCCAGATACGCAGTATTTT. Translating it yields CASSERRTRPDTQYF. The rearrangement uses TRBV19 and TRBJ2-3; possibly TRBD2 for D (5 bases). Between the trimmed V and J ends, which lost 9 bases and 4 bases, there was a span of 20 bases. This CDR3 is 15 amino acids long. Germline-derived CDR1 and CDR2 are LNHDA and SQIVND (reference sequence).

The table lists this clone with a count of one. The chain recombines TRBV18 with TRBJ1-1; D perhaps matches TRBD1 (5 bases). The CDR3 runs 14 residues. V was pared by 4 bases and J by 3 bases, with 12 bases between. Germline V CDR1 and CDR2: KGHSH, LQKENI. CDR3 loop: CASSRPQGDTEAFF. DNA of the CDR3: TGTGCCAGCTCACGACCGCAGGGTGACACTGAAGCTTTCTTT. The complete variable domain, with remaining parts taken from reference TRBV18 and TRBJ1-1, reads NAGVMQNPRHLVRRRGQEARLRCSPMKGHSHVYWYRQLPEEGLKFMVYLQKENIIDESGMPKERFSAEFPKEGPSILRIQQVVRGDSAAYFCASSRPQGDTEAFFGQGTRLTVV.

The CDR3 here is CASSLAPTEQFF. Written as DNA, the CDR3 is TGTGCCAGCAGCTTAGCCCCAACTGAGCAGTTCTTC. The chain links TRBV13 to TRBJ2-1; D uncertain. V dropped 1 base and J dropped 9 bases, with 7 bases sitting between them. The CDR3 loop spans 12 amino acids. Germline V gene sequence: CDR1 PRHDT, CDR2 FYEKMQ (reference sequence).

The genes are TRBV6-2 or TRBV6-3 and TRBJ1-5; D not resolved. This CDR3 region has 14 residues. Per the germline V gene, CDR1 is MNHEY and CDR2 is SVGEGT. V was shortened by 0 bases and J by 1 base, with 4 bases between the two germline ends. The CDR3 spells CASSYSVSNQPQHF. CDR3 DNA sequence: TGTGCCAGCAGTTACTCGGTGAGCAATCAGCCCCAGCATTTT.

V and J are TRBV7-8 and TRBJ2-6; 8 nucleotides line up with TRBD1. The trim removed 5 bases at V and 0 bases at J, leaving 9 bases unmatched. Germline assignment: CDR1 SGHVS and CDR2 FQNEAQ. This CDR3 contains 18 residues. CDR3 protein: CASSVGDRPRSGANVLTF. Written as DNA, the CDR3 is TGTGCCAGCAGCGTCGGGGACAGGCCCCGCTCTGGGGCCAACGTCCTGACTTTC.

V is TRBV20-1 and J is TRBJ1-1; no definite D call. Germline CDR1 and CDR2: DFQATT and SNEGSKA (reference sequence). The CDR3 extends over 10 amino acids. The germline V and J ends were trimmed by 6 bases and 3 bases, with 5 bases remaining between them. The CDR3 DNA reads as TGCAGTGCCGGGGACACTGAAGCTTTCTTT. Residues: CSAGDTEAFF.

This sequence joins TRBV2 and TRBJ1-1; maybe TRBD1 (5 bases). The CDR3 spans 13 residues. In germline, CDR1 is SNHLY, CDR2 FYNNEI. Trimming took off 7 bases at V and 0 bases at J, with 9 bases between the two ends. CDR3 nucleotides: TGTGCCAGCAAACAGGATTTGAACACTGAAGCTTTCTTT. Translating gives CASKQDLNTEAFF.

The rearrangement joins TRBV24-1 to TRBJ2-1, with a tentative D call TRBD2 (5 bases). Germline values: CDR1 KGHDR, CDR2 SFDVKD. V was cut by 4 bases and J by 0 bases, with 15 bases left in between. The CDR3 is 17 residues long. CDR3 coding DNA: TGTGCCACCAGTGACTCCCTTAGCGAAAGCTCCTACAATGAGCAGTTCTTC. Translating it yields CATSDSLSESSYNEQFF.

The V and J genes are TRBV7-2 and TRBJ1-2; TRBD1 is a possible D gene (6 bases). The germline V gene has CDR1 SGHTA and CDR2 FQGNSA. V was shortened by 4 bases and J by 11 bases, with 20 bases between the two germline ends. CDR3 length: 14 amino acids. This chain's CDR3 is CASSSTGNSRGYTF. CDR3 nucleotides: TGTGCCAGCAGCTCAACAGGGAACTCGAGGGGTTACACCTTC.

This chain links TRBV4-3 with TRBJ1-2; maybe TRBD1 (6 bases). V lost 0 bases, J lost 5 bases, and 16 bases lay in between. The V gene's germline CDR1 is LGHNA and CDR2 YSLEER. This CDR3 is built from 16 residues. CDR3 in DNA: TGCGCCAGCAGCCAAGATTTGGGGGTCCAGGGGTATGGCTACACCTTC. This encodes CASSQDLGVQGYGYTF.

This chain connects TRBV10-1 to TRBJ2-7; D might be TRBD2 (5 bases). V lost 3 bases to trimming and J lost 2 bases, with 14 bases between them. This CDR3 is 15 amino acids long. Germline lookup yields CDR1 WNHNN and CDR2 SYGVQD (reference sequence). CDR3 in amino acids: CASSDGLEGPYEQYF. DNA for the CDR3: TGCGCCAGCAGTGACGGGCTAGAGGGCCCCTACGAGCAGTACTTC.

V usage is TRBV6-5 and J usage is TRBJ2-7, with D uncertain. Germline loops: CDR1 MNHEY, CDR2 SVGAGI. Trimming cost V 0 bases and J 3 bases, with 6 bases left between them. The CDR3 covers 13 residues. DNA of the CDR3: TGTGCCAGCAGTTACTCGGGCGACTACGAGCAGTACTTC. The encoded protein is CASSYSGDYEQYF.

J is TRBJ2-3 and V is TRBV7-2; D gene uncertain. V lost 5 bases and J 1 base, leaving 13 bases between the germline ends. The CDR3 contains 15 residues. The V gene's germline CDR1 is SGHTA and CDR2 FQGNSA. This CDR3 reads CASSPPGTGTDTQYF. CDR3 in DNA: TGTGCCAGCAGCCCCCCCGGTACTGGCACAGATACGCAGTATTTT.

V and J are TRBV7-8 and TRBJ2-7; 8 bases agree with TRBD1. Germline values: CDR1 SGHVS, CDR2 FQNEAQ. The CDR3 has 16 amino acids. After removal of 1 base from V and 0 bases from J, the junction contained 5 bases not matched to a gene. CDR3 nucleotides: TGTGCCAGCAGCTTAGAAGGCGGACAGGGCTCCTACGAGCAGTACTTC. This sequence encodes CASSLEGGQGSYEQYF.

V and J are TRBV4-2 and TRBJ2-7; D is possibly TRBD1 or TRBD2 (5 bases each). Trimming removed 1 base at V and 4 bases at J, with 11 bases between. The CDR3 runs to 14 residues. Germline V gene data show CDR1 as LGHNA and CDR2 as YNFKEQ. CDR3: CASSQAGTVYEQYF. The CDR3 bases are TGTGCCAGCAGCCAAGCCGGGACCGTTTACGAGCAGTACTTC.

This rearrangement joins TRBV28 to TRBJ1-6; unclear D gene. V shed 6 bases and J shed 14 bases, with 20 bases lying between them. The germline gives CDR1 MDHEN, CDR2 SYDVKM. The CDR3 is made up of 14 amino acids. The CDR3 is CASRNRAPGYALHF. The CDR3 coding sequence is TGTGCCAGCAGGAACCGGGCGCCGGGTTATGCCCTCCACTTT.